The 11 T cell receptor beta chains presented below share a single source sample, sequenced in a study of T cell changes during pregnancy in multiple sclerosis. TCRdb's copy holds only in-frame clones and misses some; the assay was immunoSEQ multiplex PCR. Here the sample spans about 89,000 clones, over 90% being singletons. The source was peripheral blood, collected in the third trimester of pregnancy. These receptors originate from a female donor with multiple sclerosis, enrolled in a pregnancy study.

This sequence joins TRBV18 and TRBJ2-3; TRBD2 matches at 7 bases. J was trimmed by 2 bases and V by 8 bases; bases with no gene match: 16. This CDR3 spans 17 amino acids. The germline gives CDR1 KGHSH, CDR2 LQKENI. DNA for the CDR3: TGTGCCAGCCTCACCACGGAGAGCGGGACCTCCACAGATACGCAGTATTTT. Translation: CASLTTESGTSTDTQYF.

This CDR3 is CASSRQLGLTTGELFF. The CDR3 DNA follows: TGTGCCAGCAGCCGTCAGCTAGGATTGACCACCGGGGAGCTGTTTTTT. The chain links TRBV11-2 to TRBJ2-2, with D uncertain. CDR1 is SGHAT, CDR2 FQNNGV, per germline. V was cut by 5 bases and J by 4 bases, with 17 bases left in between. The CDR3 consists of 16 residues.

The gene calls are TRBV10-2 and TRBJ1-4, with 8 bases aligning to TRBD1. The CDR3 has 16 residues. The germline V gene encodes CDR1 WSHSY and CDR2 SAAADI. J gave up 5 bases and V 5 bases, and 10 bases lay outside the gene matches. Here the CDR3 reads CASSSATGQVNEKLFF. For the CDR3, the DNA is TGCGCCAGCAGTAGTGCGACGGGACAGGTGAATGAAAAACTGTTTTTT.

The chain has TRBV5-1 and TRBJ2-3; 9 nucleotides match TRBD1. Germline-derived CDR1 and CDR2 are SGHRS and YFSETQ. This CDR3 contains 14 residues. After removal of 4 bases from V and 1 base from J, the junction contained 1 base not matched to a gene. CDR3: CASSRDRGTDTQYF. In DNA, the CDR3 is TGCGCCAGCAGCCGGGACAGGGGCACAGATACGCAGTATTTT.

The rearrangement links TRBV2 to TRBJ1-5, with D tentatively TRBD1 (5 bases). V lost 3 bases and J lost 4, with 16 bases in between. CDR3 length equals 16 residues. Germline-derived CDR1 and CDR2 are SNHLY and FYNNEI. The CDR3: CASSEHQGWRNQPQHF. CDR3 bases: TGTGCCAGCAGTGAGCACCAGGGCTGGAGAAATCAGCCCCAGCATTTT. Based on the CDR3 plus reference TRBV2 and TRBJ1-5, the full variable domain is EPEVTQTPSHQVTQMGQEVILRCVPISNHLYFYWYRQILGQKVEFLVSFYNNEISEKSEIFDDQFSVERPDGSNFTLKIRSTKLEDSAMYFCASSEHQGWRNQPQHFGDGTRLSIL.

The chain has TRBV5-1 and TRBJ2-2; TRBD2 is a possible D gene (6 bases). Trimming stripped 6 bases from V and 0 bases from J, with 12 bases between. The CDR3 is made up of 15 amino acids. Per the germline V gene, CDR1 is SGHRS and CDR2 is YFSETQ. CDR3 amino acids: CASTQRVSNTGELFF. The DNA of the CDR3 is TGCGCCAGCACGCAGCGGGTTTCGAACACCGGGGAGCTGTTTTTT. Complete variable domain (other parts from reference TRBV5-1 and TRBJ2-2): KAGVTQTPRYLIKTRGQQVTLSCSPISGHRSVSWYQQTPGQGLQFLFEYFSETQRNKGNFPGRFSGRQFSNSRSEMNVSTLELGDSALYLCASTQRVSNTGELFFGEGSRLTVL.

J is TRBJ2-1 and V is TRBV27, with 7 nucleotides matching TRBD1. CDR1 and CDR2 from the germline V gene are MNHEY and SMNVEV (reference sequence). V was clipped by 1 base and J by 0 bases; unmatched bases: 3. The CDR3 consists of 16 residues. The CDR3 sequence: CASSLYGTASYNEQFF. In DNA form, the CDR3 reads TGTGCCAGCAGTTTATATGGGACAGCCTCCTACAATGAGCAGTTCTTC.

V gene TRBV29-1 combines with J gene TRBJ2-1; D uncertain. This CDR3 has 15 residues. Germline V lookup: CDR1 SQVTM, CDR2 ANQGSEA. Between the trimmed V and J ends, which lost 1 base and 4 bases, there was a span of 14 bases. CDR3 amino acids: CSVEGNGVLYNEQFF. In nucleotides, the CDR3 is TGCAGCGTTGAAGGGAACGGTGTACTATACAATGAGCAGTTCTTC.

The chain has TRBV25-1 and TRBJ1-1; possibly TRBD1 for D (6 bases). Trimming removed 5 bases from V and 3 bases from J, with 13 bases in between. The CDR3 has 14 amino acids. Germline loops: CDR1 MGHDK, CDR2 SYGVNS. The CDR3: CASSRGGVDTEAFF. For the CDR3, the DNA is TGTGCCAGCAGTAGGGGGGGCGTCGACACTGAAGCTTTCTTT.

This clone was seen only once. V and J are TRBV4-1 and TRBJ2-5; 8 nucleotides agree with TRBD2. Germline V gene lookup returns CDR1 MGHRA and CDR2 YSYEKL. The CDR3 runs 15 residues. V lost 8 bases to trimming and J lost 5 bases; unmatched junction nucleotides: 13. The CDR3 protein is CASGWTKAGDETQYF. CDR3 DNA: TGCGCCAGCGGATGGACCAAAGCGGGAGATGAGACCCAGTACTTC.

The V and J genes are TRBV9 and TRBJ1-2; 7 bases line up with TRBD1. Germline assignment: CDR1 SGDLS and CDR2 YYNGEE. J gave up 4 bases and V 3 bases, and 0 bases lay outside the gene matches. This CDR3 has 12 amino acids. As DNA, the CDR3 is TGTGCCAGCAGCGCAGGGGGCTATGGCTACACCTTC. Protein product: CASSAGGYGYTF.